This T cell receptor (beta chain) emerged from a study of T cells in Graves' hyperthyroidism and ophthalmopathy. Researchers took RNA transcripts and amplified the TCR beta CDR3 regions from them. Primed by the HTBI set, a first-round RT-PCR was run on the TCR CDR3. Each CDR3 protein gets one entry after TCRdb re-called the multiplex PCR reads with MiXCR. The table lists about 420,000 distinct CDR3 sequences, approximately 14% of them singletons. This clonotype was seen only a few times. At one of its ends the junction is not consistent with the germline gene, which may arise from a read error. This CDR3 spans 16 amino acids. The V gene's germline CDR1 is LGHDT and CDR2 YNNKEL (reference sequence).

The material sequenced was blood. The receptor comes from a woman in her late teens or twenties with Graves' hyperthyroidism. The rearrangement joins TRBV3-1 to TRBJ2-5; 12 bases match TRBD2. The CDR3 region is CTSSQTRLAGEETQYF. The CDR3 region has the DNA TGTACCAGCAGCCAGACGAGACTAGCGGGAGAAGAGACCCAGTACTTC.